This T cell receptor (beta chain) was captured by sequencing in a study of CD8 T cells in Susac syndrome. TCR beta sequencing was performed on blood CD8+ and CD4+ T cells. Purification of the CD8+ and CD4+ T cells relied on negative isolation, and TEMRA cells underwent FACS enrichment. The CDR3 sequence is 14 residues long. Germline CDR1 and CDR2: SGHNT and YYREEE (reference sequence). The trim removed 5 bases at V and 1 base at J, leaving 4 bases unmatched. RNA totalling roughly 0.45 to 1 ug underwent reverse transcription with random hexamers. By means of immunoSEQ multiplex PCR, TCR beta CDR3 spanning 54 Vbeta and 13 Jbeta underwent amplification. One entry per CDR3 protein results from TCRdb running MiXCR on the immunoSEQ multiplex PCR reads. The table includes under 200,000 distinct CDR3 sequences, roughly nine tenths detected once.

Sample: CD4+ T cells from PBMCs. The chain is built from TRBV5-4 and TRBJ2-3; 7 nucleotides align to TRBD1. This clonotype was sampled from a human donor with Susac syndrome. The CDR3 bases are TGTGCCAGCAGACCAGACAGGGGCACAGATACGCAGTATTTT. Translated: CASRPDRGTDTQYF.